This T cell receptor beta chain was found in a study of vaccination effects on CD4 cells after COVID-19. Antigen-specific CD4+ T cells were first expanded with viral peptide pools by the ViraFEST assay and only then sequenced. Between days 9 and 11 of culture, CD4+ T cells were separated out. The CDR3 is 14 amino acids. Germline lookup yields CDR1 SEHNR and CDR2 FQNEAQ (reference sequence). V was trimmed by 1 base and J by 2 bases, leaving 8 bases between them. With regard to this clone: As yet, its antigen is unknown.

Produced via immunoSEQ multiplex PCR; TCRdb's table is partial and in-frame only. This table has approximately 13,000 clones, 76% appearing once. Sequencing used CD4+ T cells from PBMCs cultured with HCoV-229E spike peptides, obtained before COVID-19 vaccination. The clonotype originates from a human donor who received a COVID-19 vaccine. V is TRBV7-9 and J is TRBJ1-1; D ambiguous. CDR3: CASSLVGSNTEAFF. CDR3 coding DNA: TGTGCCAGCAGCTTAGTGGGGAGCAACACTGAAGCTTTCTTT.